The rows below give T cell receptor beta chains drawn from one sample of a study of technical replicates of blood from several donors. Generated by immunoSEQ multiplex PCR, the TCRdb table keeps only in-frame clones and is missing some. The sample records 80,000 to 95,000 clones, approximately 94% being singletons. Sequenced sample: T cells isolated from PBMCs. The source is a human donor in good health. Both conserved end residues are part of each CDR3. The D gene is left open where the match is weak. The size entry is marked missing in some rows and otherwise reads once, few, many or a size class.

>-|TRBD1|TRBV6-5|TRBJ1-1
CASSYSRTGQDLF
TGTGCCAGCAGTTACTCACGAACAGGACAGGACCTATTT
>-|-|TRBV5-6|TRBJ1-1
CASSPLDKLSTEAFF
TGTGCCAGCAGCCCCCTCGACAAGTTGAGCACTGAAGCTTTCTTT
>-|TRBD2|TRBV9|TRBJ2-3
CASSVEAGGTDTQYF
TGTGCCAGCAGCGTAGAGGCGGGGGGCACAGATACGCAGTATTTT
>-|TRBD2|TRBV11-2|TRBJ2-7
CASSHNRGGDEQYF
TGTGCCAGCAGCCACAATCGGGGGGGCGATGAGCAGTACTTC
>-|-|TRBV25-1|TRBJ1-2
CASSDGVIYGYTF
TGTGCCAGCAGTGACGGGGTGATTTATGGCTACACCTTC
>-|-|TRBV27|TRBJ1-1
CASSAFIPRRPEAFF
TGTGCCAGCAGTGCTTTTATTCCTCGGAGGCCAGAAGCTTTCTTT
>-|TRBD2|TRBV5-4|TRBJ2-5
CASSLGLAGQETQYF
TGTGCCAGCAGCTTGGGACTAGCGGGGCAAGAGACCCAGTACTTC
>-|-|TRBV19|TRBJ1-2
CASSTQAKDYGYTF
TGTGCCAGTAGTACCCAGGCTAAGGACTATGGCTACACCTTC
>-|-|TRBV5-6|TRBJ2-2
CASSLVPGPTGELFF
TGTGCCAGCAGCTTGGTTCCAGGGCCCACCGGGGAGCTGTTTTTT
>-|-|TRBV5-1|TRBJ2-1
CASSSGGEQFF
TGCGCCAGCAGCTCCGGAGGTGAGCAGTTCTTC
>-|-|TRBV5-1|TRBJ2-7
CASSLTGLGTSYEQYF
TGCGCCAGCAGCTTGACAGGTCTGGGCACAAGCTACGAGCAGTACTTC
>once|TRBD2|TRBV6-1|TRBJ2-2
CASSEVRLADTGELFF
TGTGCCAGCAGTGAAGTTCGGCTAGCGGACACCGGGGAGCTGTTTTTT
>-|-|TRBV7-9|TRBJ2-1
CASRFPGYNEQFF
TGTGCCAGCAGATTCCCGGGGTACAATGAGCAGTTCTTC
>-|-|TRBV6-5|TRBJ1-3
CASRPGELSGNTIYF
TGTGCCAGCAGGCCAGGGGAACTCTCTGGAAACACCATATATTTT
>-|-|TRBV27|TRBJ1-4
CASSLSRHEKLFF
TGTGCCAGCAGTTTATCGCGGCATGAAAAACTGTTTTTT
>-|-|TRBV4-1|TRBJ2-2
CASSLSRANTGELFF
TGCGCCAGCAGTCTAAGCAGGGCGAACACCGGGGAGCTGTTTTTT
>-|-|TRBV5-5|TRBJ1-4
CASSHGDNRSFGEKLFF
TGTGCCAGCAGCCACGGGGACAACCGCTCTTTCGGTGAAAAACTGTTTTTT
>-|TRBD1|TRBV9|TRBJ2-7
CASSVMTGPDDEQYF
TGTGCCAGCAGCGTAATGACAGGGCCGGACGACGAGCAGTACTTC
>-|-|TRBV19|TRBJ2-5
CASKLDSQETQYF
TGTGCCAGCAAGCTCGACTCCCAAGAGACCCAGTACTTC
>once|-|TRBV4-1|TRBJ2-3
CASSQEEAMSTDTQYF
TGCGCCAGCAGCCAAGAAGAGGCTATGAGCACAGATACGCAGTATTTT
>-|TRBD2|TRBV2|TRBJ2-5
CASRGRGRETQYF
TGTGCCAGCAGGGGGCGGGGGAGAGAGACCCAGTACTTC